This T cell receptor (beta chain) was found in a study of cytomegalovirus exposure and HLA in healthy donors listed by TCRdb under 2017. Regarding the complete study: An earlier analysis of some 500 of the donors reported 250 to 350 Gb of sequence data and roughly 110 million unique TCR beta sequences from 190 million or so T cells. Because of strong linkage in the cohort, a few DR-DQ haplotypes were treated as single units for association and clustering. The study aimed to test whether cataloging public T cell receptors could reveal signatures of past pathogen exposure. Both class I and class II loci were covered by HLA typing, at four-digit resolution. On average, 235,054 unique TCR beta nucleotide sequences were sequenced per donor among several hundred genotyped donors of the cohort, with roughly 18% of those sequences being non-productive. Roughly 300 gigabases of sequencing data and tens of millions of unique TCR sequences made up an early release that covered 500 to 650 HLA-typed donors. The number of donors typed differed by locus, with roughly 629-640 for A, B, C, DRB1 and DQB1, 522 for DQA1, 606 for DPA1, and around 450 for DPB1. Genome-wide SNP genotypes for about 65% of the roughly 670 donors were used in a later genetic analysis, which treated that subset as a discovery cohort. A later analysis re-examined previously published TCR beta repertoires from more than 550 donors and added high-resolution HLA genotyping to investigate patterns of TCR occurrence. Donor age, sex, ethnicity and CMV serostatus were collected together with the repertoire data. The study profiled the T cell repertoires of under 850 subjects by immunosequencing and related them to cytomegalovirus serostatus. Along with the approximately 700-subject first cohort, a separate validation cohort of over a hundred different subjects was used. In the later analysis, no new phenotypic data were used to find candidate immune exposures; instead, reliance was placed on TCR beta sequences and their occurrence across donors. All discovery cohort repertoires had been generated on a single sequencing platform. In an earlier analysis of around 540 of the donors, high-throughput TCR beta sequencing was used to judge whether each TCR beta V gene segment behaved as functional or pseudogenic. High-throughput TCR immunosequencing, statistical association of individual TCRs with disease status, and machine learning were combined to predict cytomegalovirus infection status. Of the 398 genotyped donors, 65% to 90% fell in the genetic ancestry cluster associated with self-reported Caucasian donors. Study-wide conclusions, independent of this receptor: This cohort had only TCR beta chains sequenced, and the lack of alpha or paired-chain data limited which features could be detected. A later analysis associated some 17,000 TCR beta sequences with specific HLA alleles at a false discovery rate of 0.05. In a later analysis, the rate of TCR association differed among HLA loci, with DRB1 alleles having the most associated TCRs and HLA-C alleles having the fewest. The study listed around 160 TCR beta chains as associated with cytomegalovirus. Because counts were too low, under 20 rarely observed V segments, including chromosome 9 orphons, were left out of the earlier analysis of a few hundred of the donors. In a later analysis, several top co-occurrence clusters were reported to appear linked to parvovirus B19, influenza, CMV and Epstein-Barr virus. According to the authors, the approach could potentially be generalized to other disease states and immunological phenotypes. In a later genetic analysis, a missense DCLRE1C variant was associated with V-gene and J-gene trimming of TCR beta chains, and the association was replicated in an independent cohort. A later analysis found that most CMV-associated TCR beta chains appeared HLA-restricted, with HLA associations seemingly driven largely by CMV exposure. The only immune exposure information available for the cohort was CMV serostatus. A further reported finding was that TCR beta sequences accurately predicted the HLA-A and HLA-B alleles for most subjects in the first cohort. The sequencing pipeline was judged likely to have produced a cluster of highly shared sequence variants as a technical artifact. According to a later genetic analysis, donors in an Asian-associated ancestry cluster had fewer N-insertions in productive TCRs than the approximately 710-donor mean. Because HLA typing was unavailable for some donors at each locus, only the typed subset was used in association tests. Most TCR sequences were observed very rarely across donors, whereas some public TCRs were present in many individuals. Some IMGT-functional V segments, including TRBV6-2 and TRBV6-3, could not be told apart with the 87-base-pair reads, so those segments were excluded. In vitro tests confirmed that three of the cytomegalovirus-associated TCR beta chains recognize cytomegalovirus antigens. A later analysis found that HLA-associated TCR beta chains were more clonally expanded and had lower generation probabilities than equally common non-associated chains. The presence/absence analyses assumed that sequencing depth was roughly uniform across donors, and that assumption may not be true. When HLA alleles, especially DR and DQ, strongly co-occurred, TCR associations were difficult to assign to individual alleles. Broadly in line with IMGT annotations, most TCR beta V segments showed up in productive rearrangements about 87% or about 30% of the time in an earlier analysis of roughly 590 of the donors. Linkage disequilibrium might explain the correlated functional status among segregating V segments, but an unknown experimental factor could not be excluded. In both the original and validation cohorts, the classifier was reported to diagnose cytomegalovirus status with high specificity and sensitivity.

The CDR1 and CDR2 encoded by the germline V gene are MRHNA and SNTAGT. Trimming takes 9 bases off V and 1 base off J; junction bases not matched to a gene: 3. The CDR3 measures 13 amino acids from cysteine to phenylalanine. CDR3 DNA only is kept here, 39 bases in frame from base 1. The library was obtained by the immunoSEQ multiplex PCR assay. A mixture of 60 forward primers for TCR Vbeta segments and 13 reverse primers for TCR Jbeta segments was used in the multiplex PCR. A multiplex PCR assay on genomic DNA amplified the CDR3 region of rearranged TCR beta genes. Amplified TCR beta libraries were sequenced as 87-base-pair reads on the Illumina HiSeq System. The published analysis was carried out like this. A later analysis tallied 70 million to 100 million unique TCR beta chains across the 640 or so repertoires, and about 10 million of those chains were shared by two or more donors. A nearest-neighbor algorithm error-corrected the raw reads and collapsed the reads into unique sequences, merging closely related sequences to remove PCR and sequencing errors. To assign V, D and J gene segments, CDR3 sequences were aligned to IMGT reference sequences. For a sequence to be retained, at least a six-nucleotide match to both a V gene segment and a J gene segment was required. Rearrangements were called productive when the CDR3 lacked stop codons and stayed in frame with V and J; all others were non-productive. CDR3 was defined by IMGT convention, running from the second conserved V-encoded cysteine to the conserved J-encoded phenylalanine. The earlier analysis of 500 to 600 of the donors excluded sequences that lacked an unambiguous match to a single V gene segment. An earlier analysis of fewer than 650 of the donors classified V segments as functional when productive rearrangements were above 56.7% and as segregating when the standard deviation between donors was above 5%. A statistical classification framework was built to diagnose cytomegalovirus status from the catalog of TCR beta chain sequences. V and J gene assignment, in a later analysis, came from comparing TCR nucleotide sequences with IMGT/GENE-DB human TR gene sequences. A later analysis assigned CDR3 sequences and most-parsimonious VDJ recombination scenarios with the TCRdist pipeline. In a later analysis, each TCR beta chain was defined by its CDR3 amino acid sequence together with its V-gene family, and reads without a unique V-gene family were excluded. In a later analysis, approximately 590 highly shared, low-generation-probability nucleotide sequences were removed to address suspected cross-contamination and a sequencing artifact. A later analysis calculated a clonal expansion index for each public chain from normalized within-repertoire ranks of inferred template counts. A later analysis computed generation probabilities with a VDJ recombination model fitted to out-of-frame rearrangements, and checked the results against IGoR. Hypergeometric tests were used in a later analysis to score TCR-TCR, TCR-HLA and TCR-CMV co-occurrence, with a repertoire-size bias correction applied to the TCR pairs. To estimate false discovery rates, a later analysis permuted the HLA or CMV assignments 20 times. In a later analysis, co-occurring TCRs were grouped with DBSCAN, and TCRdist sequence similarity was added when clustering was performed within HLA-allele-positive subsets. Repertoires with fewer than 30,000 or more than 120,000 public chains, plus five repertoires with anomalous nucleotide sharing, were excluded from co-occurrence clustering. The table was pulled from immuneACCESS by TCRdb, which kept in-frame rearrangements only. Such tables lose some clones; where checked, under half of the loss comes from unresolved V genes, and the rest has no known cause. V and J calls plus clone size are reproduced from that table; the DNA served to infer D and trimming. This sample has some 140,000 clones in its table, and approximately 80% of those were observed once. The top ten hold more than 1.1% of the sample.

The cohort consisted of approximately 670 healthy bone marrow donors. At the time of sampling, all cohort members were nominally healthy, though unrecorded immune exposures were likely present. The donor tested CMV seronegative, placing the donor among the 350 or so seronegative members of the cohort. Each donor provided a peripheral blood sample, and peripheral blood mononuclear cells were used for TCR beta sequencing. The Qiagen DNeasy Blood Extraction Kit was used to extract genomic DNA from the blood cell samples. On this clone itself: The antigen it recognizes is unknown. Base qualities are not at hand, and no much larger clone is one base apart.

Sequencing was performed on PBMCs. The rearranged chain carries TRBV6-4 and TRBJ2-3; a stretch of 8 junction bases matches TRBD1. The sequence derives from a woman in her thirties or forties in good health and CMV-seronegative. The DNA sequence is TGTGCCAGTAGACAGGGGCGCACAGATACGCAGTATTTT. Its protein product is CASRQGRTDTQYF.